The clone carrying this T cell receptor beta chain came up many times. The target antigen is unknown. The sample originates from a study of T cells after yellow fever vaccination. Turning to the study itself: The fractions with low cell numbers were processed using SMART-Seq v4 Ultra Low Input. Study results and caveats: Contamination by abundant bulk-population clonotypes could be present in FACS-sorted repertoires.

The CDR3 consists of 12 residues. V lost 2 bases and J lost 3, with 6 bases in between. The germline gives CDR1 DFQATT, CDR2 SNEGSKA (reference sequence). TCRdb ran MiXCR on the 5' RACE reads and lists one entry per CDR3 protein. Among 200,000 to 300,000 distinct CDR3 sequences listed, about 3.5% were seen once. The sequence came from a man aged 18 to 35 who received the YFV17D yellow fever vaccine. This chain joins TRBV20-1 and TRBJ2-3, with unresolved D. The sample consisted of PBMCs, taken 15 days after the yellow fever booster vaccination. This CDR3 is CSARPETDTQYF. CDR3 DNA: TGCAGTGCTAGACCGGAGACAGATACGCAGTATTTT.